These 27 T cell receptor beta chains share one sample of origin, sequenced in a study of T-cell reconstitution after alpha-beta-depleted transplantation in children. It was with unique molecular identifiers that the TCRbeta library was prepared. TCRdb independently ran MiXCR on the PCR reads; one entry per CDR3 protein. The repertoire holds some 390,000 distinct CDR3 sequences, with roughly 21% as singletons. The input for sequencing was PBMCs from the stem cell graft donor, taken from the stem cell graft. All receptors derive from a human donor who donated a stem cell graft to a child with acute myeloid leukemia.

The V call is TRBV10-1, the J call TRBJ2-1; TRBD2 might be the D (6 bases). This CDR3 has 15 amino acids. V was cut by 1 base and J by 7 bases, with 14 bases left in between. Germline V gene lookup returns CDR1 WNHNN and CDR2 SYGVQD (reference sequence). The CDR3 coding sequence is TGCGCCAGCAGTGAGTGCGGGGAGCGAATGAATGAGCAGTTCTTC. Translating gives CASSECGERMNEQFF.

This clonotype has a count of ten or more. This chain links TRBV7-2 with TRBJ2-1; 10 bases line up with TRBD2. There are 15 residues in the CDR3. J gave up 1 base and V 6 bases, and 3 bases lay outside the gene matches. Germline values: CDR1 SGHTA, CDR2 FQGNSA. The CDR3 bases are TGTGCCAGCAGACGGACTAGCGGTTCCTACAATGAGCAGTTCTTC. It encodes CASRRTSGSYNEQFF.

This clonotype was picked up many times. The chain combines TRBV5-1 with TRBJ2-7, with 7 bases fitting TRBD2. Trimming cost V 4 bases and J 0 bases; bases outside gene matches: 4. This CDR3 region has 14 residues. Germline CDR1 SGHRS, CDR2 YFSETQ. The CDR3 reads CASSQGLNSYEQYF. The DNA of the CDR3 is TGCGCCAGCAGCCAGGGACTAAACTCCTACGAGCAGTACTTC.

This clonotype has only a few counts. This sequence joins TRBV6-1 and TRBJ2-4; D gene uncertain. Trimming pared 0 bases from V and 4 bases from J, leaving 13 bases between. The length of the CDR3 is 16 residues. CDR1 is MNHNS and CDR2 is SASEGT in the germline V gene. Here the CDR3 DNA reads TGTGCCAGCAGTGAAGCGCGAAGGTCTCTAAAAAACATTCAGTACTTC. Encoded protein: CASSEARRSLKNIQYF.

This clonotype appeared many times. The CDR3 bases are TGCAGTGCGACAGCGGAGTCCACAGATACGCAGTATTTT. It yields the protein CSATAESTDTQYF. The rearrangement uses TRBV20-1 and TRBJ2-3; possibly TRBD1 or TRBD2 for D (5 bases each). The V gene's germline CDR1 is DFQATT and CDR2 SNEGSKA (reference sequence). The CDR3 length is 13 residues. V gave up 6 bases and J gave up 2 bases, with 12 bases separating them.

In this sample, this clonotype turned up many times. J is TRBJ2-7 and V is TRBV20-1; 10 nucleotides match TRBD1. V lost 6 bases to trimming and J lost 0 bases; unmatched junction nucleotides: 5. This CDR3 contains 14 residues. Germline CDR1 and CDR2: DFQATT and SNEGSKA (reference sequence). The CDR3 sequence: CSATDRGLSYEQYF. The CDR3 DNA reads TGCAGTGCAACAGACAGGGGGCTCTCCTACGAGCAGTACTTC.

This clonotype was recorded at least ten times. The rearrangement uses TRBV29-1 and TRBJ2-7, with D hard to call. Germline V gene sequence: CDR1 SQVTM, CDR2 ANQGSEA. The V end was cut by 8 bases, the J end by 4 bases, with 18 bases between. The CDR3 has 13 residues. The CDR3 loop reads CSFIRSDAYEQYF. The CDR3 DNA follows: TGCAGCTTCATCCGTTCCGACGCATACGAGCAGTACTTC.

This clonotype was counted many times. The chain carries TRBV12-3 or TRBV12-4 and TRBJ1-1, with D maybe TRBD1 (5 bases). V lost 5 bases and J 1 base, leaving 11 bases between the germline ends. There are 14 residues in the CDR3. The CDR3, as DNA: TGTGCCAGCAGTCCTCGGGACGGGAACACTGAAGCTTTCTTT. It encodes CASSPRDGNTEAFF.

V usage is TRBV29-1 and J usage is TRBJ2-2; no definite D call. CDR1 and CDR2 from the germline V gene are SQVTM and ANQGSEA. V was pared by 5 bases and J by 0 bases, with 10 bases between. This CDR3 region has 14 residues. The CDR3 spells CSVWSSANTGELFF. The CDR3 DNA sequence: TGCAGCGTTTGGAGCAGCGCGAACACCGGGGAGCTGTTTTTT.

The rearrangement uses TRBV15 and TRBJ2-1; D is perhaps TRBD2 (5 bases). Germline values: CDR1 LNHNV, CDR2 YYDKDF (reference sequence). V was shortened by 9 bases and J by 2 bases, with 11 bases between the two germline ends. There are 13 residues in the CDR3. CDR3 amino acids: CATNRAAYNEQFF. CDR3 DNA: TGTGCCACTAATCGAGCGGCCTACAATGAGCAGTTCTTC.

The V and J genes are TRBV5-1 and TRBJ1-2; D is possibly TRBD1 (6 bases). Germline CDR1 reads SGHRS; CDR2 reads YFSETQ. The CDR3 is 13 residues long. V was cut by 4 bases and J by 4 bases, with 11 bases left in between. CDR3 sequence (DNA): TGCGCCAGCAGCCGCAACAGGGTCTATGGCTACACCTTC. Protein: CASSRNRVYGYTF.

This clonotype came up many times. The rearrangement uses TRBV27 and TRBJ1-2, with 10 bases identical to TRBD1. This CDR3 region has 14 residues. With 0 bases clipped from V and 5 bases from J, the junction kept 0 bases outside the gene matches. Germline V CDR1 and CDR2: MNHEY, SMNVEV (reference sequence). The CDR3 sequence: CASSLSGQGYGYTF. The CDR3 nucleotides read TGTGCCAGCAGTTTATCGGGACAGGGGTATGGCTACACCTTC.

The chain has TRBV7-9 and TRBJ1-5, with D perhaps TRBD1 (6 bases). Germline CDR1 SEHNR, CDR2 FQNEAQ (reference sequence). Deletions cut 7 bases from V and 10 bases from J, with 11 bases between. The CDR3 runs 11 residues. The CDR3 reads CASTSGGPQHF. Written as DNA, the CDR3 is TGTGCCAGCACGTCCGGGGGCCCCCAGCATTTT.

The CDR3 DNA sequence: TGTGCCAGCAGTCCAAACAAAGCTATTTCCTATGGCTACACCTTC. Translating it yields CASSPNKAISYGYTF. The rearrangement links TRBV12-3 or TRBV12-4 to TRBJ1-2; D is undetermined. The length of the CDR3 is 15 residues. V lost 5 bases and J 4 bases, leaving 17 bases between the germline ends.

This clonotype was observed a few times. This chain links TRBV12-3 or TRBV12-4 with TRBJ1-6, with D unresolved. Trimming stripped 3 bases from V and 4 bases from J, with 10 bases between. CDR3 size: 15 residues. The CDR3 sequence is CASSLAQNYNSPLHF. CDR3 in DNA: TGTGCCAGCAGTTTGGCTCAGAATTATAATTCACCCCTCCACTTT.

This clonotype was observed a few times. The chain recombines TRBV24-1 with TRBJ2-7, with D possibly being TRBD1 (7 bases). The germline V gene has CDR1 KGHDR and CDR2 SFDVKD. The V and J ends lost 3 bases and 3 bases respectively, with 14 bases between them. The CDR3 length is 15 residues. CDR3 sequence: CATSDPRGESYEQYF. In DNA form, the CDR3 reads TGTGCCACCAGTGATCCCAGGGGGGAGAGCTACGAGCAGTACTTC.

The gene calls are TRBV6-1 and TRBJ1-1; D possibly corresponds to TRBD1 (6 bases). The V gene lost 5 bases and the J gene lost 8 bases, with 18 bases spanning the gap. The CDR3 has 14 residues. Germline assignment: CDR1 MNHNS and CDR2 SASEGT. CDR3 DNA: TGTGCCAGCAGTCTGAAACGGGGGCTATCCGAAGCTTTCTTT. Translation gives CASSLKRGLSEAFF.

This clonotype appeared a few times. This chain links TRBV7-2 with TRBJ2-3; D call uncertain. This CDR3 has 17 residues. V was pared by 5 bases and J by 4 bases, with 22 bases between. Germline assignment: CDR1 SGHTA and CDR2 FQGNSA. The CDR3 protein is CASSPARWDLTADTQYF. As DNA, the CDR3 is TGTGCCAGCAGCCCCGCTCGCTGGGATTTAACCGCAGATACGCAGTATTTT.

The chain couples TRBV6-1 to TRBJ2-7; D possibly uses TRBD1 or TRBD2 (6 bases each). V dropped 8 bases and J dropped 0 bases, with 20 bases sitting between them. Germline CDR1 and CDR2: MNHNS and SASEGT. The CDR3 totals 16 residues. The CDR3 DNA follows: TGTGCCAGCCTTCTCGGGGGCGGAGGGAGCTCCTACGAGCAGTACTTC. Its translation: CASLLGGGGSSYEQYF.

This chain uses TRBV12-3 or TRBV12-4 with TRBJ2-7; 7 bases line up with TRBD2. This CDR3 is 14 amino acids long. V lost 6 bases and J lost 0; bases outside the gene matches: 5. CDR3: CASSRGTISYEQYF. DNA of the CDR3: TGTGCCAGCAGCCGAGGGACTATCTCCTACGAGCAGTACTTC.

The CDR3 DNA is TGTGCCAGCAGCCTACGACAGGGAGGGATGCGTGGCTACACCTTC. This translates into CASSLRQGGMRGYTF. The chain uses TRBV11-2 and TRBJ1-2; TRBD1 matches 7 bases. This CDR3 has 15 residues. Germline trimming cut 5 bases from V and 7 bases from J; bases unmatched to any gene: 13. Germline CDR1 reads SGHAT; CDR2 reads FQNNGV. The whole variable domain, remainder taken from reference TRBV11-2 and TRBJ1-2, is EAGVAQSPRYKIIEKRQSVAFWCNPISGHATLYWYQQILGQGPKLLIQFQNNGVVDDSQLPKDRFSAERLKGVDSTLKIQPAKLEDSAVYLCASSLRQGGMRGYTFGSGTRLTVV.

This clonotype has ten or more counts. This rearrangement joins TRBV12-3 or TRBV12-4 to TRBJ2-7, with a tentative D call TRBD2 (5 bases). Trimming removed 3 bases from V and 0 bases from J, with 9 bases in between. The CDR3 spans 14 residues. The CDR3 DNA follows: TGTGCCAGCAGTTTTAGCGCGCGCTCCTACGAGCAGTACTTC. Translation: CASSFSARSYEQYF.

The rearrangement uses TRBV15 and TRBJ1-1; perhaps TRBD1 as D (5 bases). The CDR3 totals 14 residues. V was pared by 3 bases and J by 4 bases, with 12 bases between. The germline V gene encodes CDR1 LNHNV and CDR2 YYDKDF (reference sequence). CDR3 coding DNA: TGTGCCACCAGCAGGCAAGGGACTCGCACTGAAGCTTTCTTT. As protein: CATSRQGTRTEAFF. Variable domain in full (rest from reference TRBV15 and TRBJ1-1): DAMVIQNPRYQVTQFGKPVTLSCSQTLNHNVMYWYQQKSSQAPKLLFHYYDKDFNNEADTPDNFQSRRPNTSFCFLDIRSPGLGDTAMYLCATSRQGTRTEAFFGQGTRLTVV.

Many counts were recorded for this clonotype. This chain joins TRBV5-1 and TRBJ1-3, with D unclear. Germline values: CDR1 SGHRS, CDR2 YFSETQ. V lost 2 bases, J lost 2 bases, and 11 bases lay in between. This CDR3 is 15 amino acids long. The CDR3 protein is CASSFDMATGNTIYF. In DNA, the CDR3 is TGCGCCAGCAGCTTCGACATGGCCACTGGAAACACCATATATTTT. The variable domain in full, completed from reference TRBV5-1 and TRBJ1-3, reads KAGVTQTPRYLIKTRGQQVTLSCSPISGHRSVSWYQQTPGQGLQFLFEYFSETQRNKGNFPGRFSGRQFSNSRSEMNVSTLELGDSALYLCASSFDMATGNTIYFGEGSWLTVV.

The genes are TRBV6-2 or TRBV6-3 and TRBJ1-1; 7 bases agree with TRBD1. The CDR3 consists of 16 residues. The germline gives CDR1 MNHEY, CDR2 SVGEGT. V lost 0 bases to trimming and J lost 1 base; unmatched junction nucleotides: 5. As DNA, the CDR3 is TGTGCCAGCAGTTACTCACCGACAGGGAGGAACACTGAAGCTTTCTTT. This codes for CASSYSPTGRNTEAFF.

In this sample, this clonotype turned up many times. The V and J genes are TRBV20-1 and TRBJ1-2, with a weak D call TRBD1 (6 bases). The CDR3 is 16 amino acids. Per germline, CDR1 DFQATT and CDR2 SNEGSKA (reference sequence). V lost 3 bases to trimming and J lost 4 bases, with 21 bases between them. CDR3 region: CSARVPRDRSFYGYTF. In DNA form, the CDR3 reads TGCAGTGCTAGGGTCCCGCGTGACAGGTCCTTCTATGGCTACACCTTC.

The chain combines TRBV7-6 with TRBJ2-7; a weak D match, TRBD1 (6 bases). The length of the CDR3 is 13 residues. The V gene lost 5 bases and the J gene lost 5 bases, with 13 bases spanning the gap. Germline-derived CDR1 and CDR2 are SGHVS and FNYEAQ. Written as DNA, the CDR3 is TGTGCCAGCAGCGCACAGGGTTCCCACGAGCAGTACTTC. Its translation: CASSAQGSHEQYF.